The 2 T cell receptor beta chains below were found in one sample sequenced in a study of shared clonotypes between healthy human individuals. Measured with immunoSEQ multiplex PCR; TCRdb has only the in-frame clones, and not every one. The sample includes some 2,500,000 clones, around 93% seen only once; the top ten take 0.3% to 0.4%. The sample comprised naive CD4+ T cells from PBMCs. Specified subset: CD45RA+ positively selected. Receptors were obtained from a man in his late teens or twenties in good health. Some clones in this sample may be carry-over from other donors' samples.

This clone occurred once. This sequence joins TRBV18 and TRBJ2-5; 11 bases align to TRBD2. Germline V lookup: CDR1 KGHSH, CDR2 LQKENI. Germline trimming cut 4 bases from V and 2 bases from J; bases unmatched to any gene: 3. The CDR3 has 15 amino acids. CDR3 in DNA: TGTGCCAGCTCACACGGGACTAGCGGTCAAGAGACCCAGTACTTC. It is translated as CASSHGTSGQETQYF.

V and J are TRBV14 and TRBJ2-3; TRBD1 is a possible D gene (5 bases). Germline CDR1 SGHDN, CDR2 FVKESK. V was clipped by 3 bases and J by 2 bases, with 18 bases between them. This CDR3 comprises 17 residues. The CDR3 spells CASSHRRWGDNTDTQYF. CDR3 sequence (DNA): TGTGCCAGCAGCCACCGAAGGTGGGGCGACAACACAGATACGCAGTATTTT. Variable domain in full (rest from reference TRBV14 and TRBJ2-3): EAGVTQFPSHSVIEKGQTVTLRCDPISGHDNLYWYRRVMGKEIKFLLHFVKESKQDESGMPNNRFLAERTGGTYSTLKVQPAELEDSGVYFCASSHRRWGDNTDTQYFGPGTRLTVL.